The 13 T cell receptor beta chains given below trace back to one sample, sequenced in a study of blood T cell repertoires in COVID-19. Sequencing used immunoSEQ multiplex PCR; TCRdb keeps in-frame clones, though not all of them. The data show about 220,000 clones, with less than 90% seen just once and 6.8% held by the top ten. The material sequenced was PBMCs or T cells enriched from blood (not recorded which). The receptors shown here come from a woman aged 40 to 50 who had recovered from COVID-19.

The rearrangement links TRBV7-2 to TRBJ2-1; 9 positions match TRBD2. The CDR3 runs 16 residues. Trimming at V came to 4 bases and at J to 2 bases, leaving 6 bases not matched to a gene. The germline V gene has CDR1 SGHTA and CDR2 FQGNSA. The CDR3 protein is CASSSRLAATYNEQFF. The CDR3 coding sequence is TGTGCCAGCAGCTCTAGACTAGCGGCCACCTACAATGAGCAGTTCTTC.

The chain recombines TRBV2 with TRBJ2-4; D gene ambiguous. CDR1 SNHLY and CDR2 FYNNEI come from the germline V gene. The CDR3 spans 11 residues. V was cut by 5 bases and J by 4 bases, with 3 bases left in between. CDR3 in DNA: TGTGCCAGCAGTCAGAAAAACATTCAGTACTTC. Protein sequence: CASSQKNIQYF.

The chain employs TRBV11-2 and TRBJ2-1; 8 nucleotides align to TRBD2. V trimming: 6 bases; J trimming: 7 bases; junction bases outside the gene matches: 11. The CDR3 runs to 15 residues. Germline CDR1 reads SGHAT; CDR2 reads FQNNGV. The CDR3 region has the DNA TGTGCCAGCAGACCTCTAGCGGGTATCGGGAATGAGCAGTTCTTC. It codes for CASRPLAGIGNEQFF.

The chain carries TRBV2 and TRBJ1-2; a possible D gene is TRBD1 (6 bases). Trimming removed 4 bases from V and 6 bases from J, with 9 bases in between. The germline gives CDR1 SNHLY, CDR2 FYNNEI. This CDR3 is built from 12 residues. In DNA, the CDR3 is TGTGCCAGCAGTGTTGAGGGGGATGGCTACACCTTC. Protein: CASSVEGDGYTF.

J is TRBJ2-3 and V is TRBV20-1, with TRBD2 identical over 9 bases. The ends lost 6 bases at V and 3 bases at J; junction bases unmatched: 16. This CDR3 contains 17 residues. CDR1 and CDR2 (germline): DFQATT, SNEGSKA (reference sequence). For the CDR3, the DNA is TGCAGTGCCAGTCCCTTGGCGGGAGGGGGCAGGACAGATACGCAGTATTTT. Amino acids: CSASPLAGGGRTDTQYF.

On this clone: At the DNA level, this CDR3 is encoded by other sequences in the same sample as well. V gene TRBV19 combines with J gene TRBJ1-1; D not certain. The germline V and J ends were trimmed by 1 base and 1 base, with 4 bases remaining between them. This CDR3 comprises 13 residues. Germline V gene data show CDR1 as LNHDA and CDR2 as SQIVND (reference sequence). The chain's CDR3 is CASSIGRNTEAFF. The CDR3 DNA reads as TGTGCCAGTAGTATAGGCAGGAACACTGAAGCTTTCTTT.

This clone was counted a single time. The rearrangement joins TRBV5-6 to TRBJ1-2, with D maybe TRBD1 (6 bases). The CDR3 totals 15 residues. Germline V gene lookup returns CDR1 SGHDT and CDR2 YYEEEE. The V end was cut by 0 bases, the J end by 5 bases, with 14 bases between. DNA for the CDR3: TGTGCCAGCAGCTTGGGACAGGTATCGGAGTATGGCTACACCTTC. Translation: CASSLGQVSEYGYTF.

The gene calls are TRBV28 and TRBJ2-1; 8 bases match TRBD2. Trimming took 5 bases from V and 6 from J; bases not matched to a gene: 9. The CDR3 runs 15 residues. Germline V CDR1 and CDR2: MDHEN, SYDVKM. The CDR3 DNA sequence: TGTGCCAGCAGTCCCAGCGGGAGTCGACCCAATGAGCAGTTCTTC. This codes for CASSPSGSRPNEQFF.

This chain uses TRBV7-9 with TRBJ2-5, with D possibly TRBD2 on 6 matching bases. Germline lookup yields CDR1 SEHNR and CDR2 FQNEAQ (reference sequence). The CDR3 covers 16 residues. V dropped 2 bases and J dropped 5 bases, with 18 bases sitting between them. The CDR3 DNA reads TGTGCCAGCAGCTTATGGTTCCGCGGGATGTCTGAGACCCAGTACTTC. Encoded protein: CASSLWFRGMSETQYF.

V and J are TRBV5-1 and TRBJ2-1; 7 bases line up with TRBD2. Germline V gene lookup returns CDR1 SGHRS and CDR2 YFSETQ. V trimming: 0 bases; J trimming: 6 bases; junction bases outside the gene matches: 6. This CDR3 region has 15 residues. The CDR3 sequence is CASSLAPSGSNEQFF. CDR3 nucleotides: TGCGCCAGCAGCTTGGCCCCTAGCGGAAGCAATGAGCAGTTCTTC.

The chain employs TRBV27 and TRBJ1-2; 10 nucleotides match TRBD1. Trimming cost V 0 bases and J 8 bases; bases outside gene matches: 6. CDR1 MNHEY and CDR2 SMNVEV come from the germline V gene (reference sequence). The CDR3 is 15 residues long. The CDR3 DNA is TGTGCCAGCAGTTTATCGCGGACAGGGGGAGAAGGCTACACCTTC. Amino acids: CASSLSRTGGEGYTF.

The chain uses TRBV12-3 or TRBV12-4 and TRBJ1-1; TRBD1 aligns across 7 bases. Trimming at V came to 5 bases and at J to 5 bases, leaving 2 bases not matched to a gene. The CDR3 spans 12 residues. For the CDR3, the DNA is TGTGCCAGCAGTGACAGGGAAACTGAAGCTTTCTTT. Encoded protein: CASSDRETEAFF.

V and J are TRBV5-1 and TRBJ2-1; TRBD2 aligns across 13 bases. The CDR3 loop spans 14 amino acids. The V gene end was trimmed by 4 bases and the J gene end by 15 bases; junction bases not matched to a gene: 10. Germline CDR1 and CDR2: SGHRS and YFSETQ. CDR3 bases: TGCGCCAGCAGCCCTGGACTAGCGGGAGTGGGCACGTTCTTC. Protein: CASSPGLAGVGTFF.